This is a list of T cell receptor beta chains from one sample in a study of cytomegalovirus exposure and HLA in healthy donors. This table comes from immunoSEQ multiplex PCR, and its TCRdb copy is limited to in-frame clones, with some not included. Of tens of thousands of clones in the sample, approximately 91% were seen once. Sequencing used PBMCs. The receptor source for this set is a man under 40 in good health and CMV-seronegative. Both conserved end residues are part of each CDR3. Fields, in order: V gene, J gene, D gene, CDR3 protein. A D gene is named only where the DNA matches it firmly.

V: TRBV5-1
J: TRBJ2-1
D: TRBD2
CDR3: CASSLGLAGGLGSYNEQFF

V: TRBV6-4
J: TRBJ2-1
D: TRBD1
CDR3: CASSRWTGSSYNEQFF

V: TRBV2
J: TRBJ2-1
D: TRBD2
CDR3: CASRVLAGVDEQFF

V: TRBV28
J: TRBJ2-7
D: TRBD2
CDR3: CASRLAGSSYEQYF

V: TRBV6-1
J: TRBJ1-4
D: .
CDR3: CASSGSPGGGSFLKEKLFF

V: TRBV28
J: TRBJ2-7
D: .
CDR3: CASTIGGSGTYEQYF

V: TRBV5-1
J: TRBJ1-4
D: TRBD1
CDR3: CASSLTGGREKLFF

V: TRBV6-5
J: TRBJ1-2
D: .
CDR3: CASSEVVSYGYTF

V: TRBV5-1
J: TRBJ2-5
D: .
CDR3: CASSLAGSDPYQETQYF

V: TRBV7-9
J: TRBJ2-1
D: .
CDR3: CASSLTAVEYNEQFF

V: TRBV5-5
J: TRBJ2-7
D: TRBD1
CDR3: CASSSIPGDRGFHEQYF

V: TRBV5-1
J: TRBJ2-2
D: TRBD1
CDR3: CASSDPGQANTGELFF

V: TRBV18
J: TRBJ1-4
D: .
CDR3: CASSNNYAGEKKLFF

V: TRBV7-9
J: TRBJ2-7
D: TRBD2
CDR3: CASSLVAGGTYEQYF

V: TRBV19
J: TRBJ1-5
D: TRBD1
CDR3: CASDVGQGNQPQHF

V: TRBV27
J: TRBJ2-5
D: TRBD2
CDR3: CASISGLAGTVQETQYF

V: TRBV2
J: TRBJ1-4
D: TRBD1
CDR3: CASSEARTGDEKLVF

V: TRBV7-8
J: TRBJ2-2
D: TRBD2
CDR3: CASSQRTSGNTGELFF

V: TRBV28
J: TRBJ1-5
D: .
CDR3: CASNLASLNQPQHF

V: TRBV19
J: TRBJ2-2
D: TRBD1
CDR3: CASSITDRGRYTGELFF

V: TRBV6-6
J: TRBJ1-1
D: .
CDR3: CASIGVVDTEAFF

V: TRBV5-8
J: TRBJ1-5
D: .
CDR3: CASRFITTRGWNQPQHF

V: TRBV19
J: TRBJ2-2
D: .
CDR3: CASMGWEAGELFF

V: TRBV7-2
J: TRBJ2-5
D: .
CDR3: CASSLDSPTQYF

V: TRBV5-1
J: TRBJ2-3
D: .
CDR3: CATAFGASDTQYF

V: TRBV5-1
J: TRBJ2-3
D: TRBD2
CDR3: CASGTSGGDTQYF

V: TRBV29-1
J: TRBJ2-5
D: .
CDR3: CSVVLREETQYF

V: TRBV5-4
J: TRBJ2-3
D: .
CDR3: CASSFRTGISDTQYF

V: TRBV28
J: TRBJ1-1
D: .
CDR3: CASSLFPMNTEAFF

V: TRBV5-1
J: TRBJ2-5
D: TRBD2
CDR3: CASSLALAGQETQYF

V: TRBV28
J: TRBJ2-1
D: .
CDR3: CASSLEVFVEQFF

V: TRBV7-3
J: TRBJ2-1
D: TRBD2
CDR3: CASSLTIAGAKYNEQFF

V: TRBV9
J: TRBJ2-3
D: TRBD2
CDR3: CASSVGASGTTDTQYF

V: TRBV11-2
J: TRBJ1-2
D: .
CDR3: CASSTNRDGYDGYTF

V: TRBV18
J: TRBJ2-3
D: TRBD2
CDR3: CASSPRLAGGTDTQYF

V: TRBV5-1
J: TRBJ1-1
D: TRBD1
CDR3: CASSSRQGSNEAFF

V: TRBV19
J: TRBJ2-7
D: TRBD1
CDR3: CASSRDTGGGEQYF

V: TRBV7-2
J: TRBJ2-7
D: TRBD1
CDR3: CASRTGGDSYEQYF

V: TRBV4-1
J: TRBJ2-1
D: TRBD1
CDR3: CASSQAGYGTGYNEQFF

V: TRBV2
J: TRBJ2-3
D: .
CDR3: CASSEARRTDTQYF

V: TRBV4-1
J: TRBJ2-7
D: .
CDR3: CASSQELYYEQYF

V: TRBV5-1
J: TRBJ2-5
D: TRBD1
CDR3: CASSGRDRNSAETQYF

V: TRBV28
J: TRBJ2-7
D: TRBD1
CDR3: CASSHLPRDRSSYEQYF

V: TRBV5-4
J: TRBJ2-5
D: .
CDR3: CASSSPTQETQYF

V: TRBV4-2
J: TRBJ1-5
D: TRBD1
CDR3: CASSQGTGGLGQPQHF

V: TRBV12-5
J: TRBJ2-3
D: TRBD2
CDR3: CASASGGGGSTQYF

V: TRBV6-6
J: TRBJ1-1
D: .
CDR3: CASTPGQEEAFF

V: TRBV6-1
J: TRBJ1-5
D: .
CDR3: CASSELRRDQPQHF

V: TRBV10-1
J: TRBJ2-2
D: .
CDR3: CASRAGTNTGELFF

V: TRBV4-2
J: TRBJ1-5
D: .
CDR3: CASSQDTGTQSQPQHF

V: TRBV10-2
J: TRBJ1-5
D: .
CDR3: CAGAADSNQPQHF

V: TRBV5-1
J: TRBJ2-7
D: .
CDR3: CASSPSSYEQYF

V: TRBV28
J: TRBJ2-1
D: TRBD2
CDR3: CASSDRPNLAGDVYEQFF

V: TRBV5-1
J: TRBJ1-3
D: .
CDR3: CASSLVSGPGNTIYF

V: TRBV28
J: TRBJ1-5
D: .
CDR3: CASSLFGGSNQPQHF

V: TRBV5-1
J: TRBJ1-4
D: .
CDR3: CASSFDTLDKKLFF

V: TRBV6-5
J: TRBJ1-2
D: TRBD1
CDR3: CASRYDRVKDGYTF

V: TRBV28
J: TRBJ2-7
D: TRBD1
CDR3: CASSPGDRGAYEQYF

V: TRBV7-9
J: TRBJ1-1
D: .
CDR3: CASSLVLGEEDTEAFF